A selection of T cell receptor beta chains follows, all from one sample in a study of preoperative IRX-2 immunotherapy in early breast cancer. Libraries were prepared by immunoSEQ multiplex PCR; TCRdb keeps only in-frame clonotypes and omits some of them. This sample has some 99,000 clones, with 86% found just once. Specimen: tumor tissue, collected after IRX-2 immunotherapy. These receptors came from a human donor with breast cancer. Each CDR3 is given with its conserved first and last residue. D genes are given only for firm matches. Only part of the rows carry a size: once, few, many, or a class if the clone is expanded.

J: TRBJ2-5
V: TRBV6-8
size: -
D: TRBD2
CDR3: CAISAPPGTSGAETQYF
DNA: TGTGCCATCAGTGCGCCGCCCGGGACTAGCGGCGCAGAGACCCAGTACTTC

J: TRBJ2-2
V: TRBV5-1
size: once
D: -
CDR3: CASSLGGVDSNTGELFF
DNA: TGCGCCAGCAGCTTGGGTGGGGTCGACTCGAACACCGGGGAGCTGTTTTTT

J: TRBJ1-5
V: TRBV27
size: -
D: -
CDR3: CASNRESLSNQPQHF
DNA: TGTGCCAGCAACCGGGAGAGTCTAAGCAATCAGCCCCAGCATTTT

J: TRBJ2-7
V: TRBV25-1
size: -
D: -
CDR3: CASKGPQRYEQYF
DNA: TGTGCCAGCAAAGGCCCCCAAAGGTACGAGCAATACTTC

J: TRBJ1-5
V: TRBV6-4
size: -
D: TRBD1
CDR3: CASSYRTGEVHQPQHF
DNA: TGTGCCAGCAGTTACCGGACAGGGGAGGTGCATCAGCCCCAGCATTTT

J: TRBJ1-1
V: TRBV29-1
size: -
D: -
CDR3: CSVDDPFLGTEAFF
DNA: TGCAGCGTCGACGATCCTTTCTTGGGCACTGAAGCTTTCTTT

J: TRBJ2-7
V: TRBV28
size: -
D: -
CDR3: CASSFLYSYEQYF
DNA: TGTGCCAGCAGTTTTTTGTACTCCTACGAGCAGTACTTC

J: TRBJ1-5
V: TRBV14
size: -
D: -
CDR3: CASSLDTYQPQHF
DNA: TGTGCCAGCAGCCTCGACACTTATCAGCCCCAGCATTTT

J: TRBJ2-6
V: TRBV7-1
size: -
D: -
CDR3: CASGASGANVLTF
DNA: TGTGCCAGCGGAGCCTCTGGGGCCAACGTCCTGACTTTC

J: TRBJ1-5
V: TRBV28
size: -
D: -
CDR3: CASSFLPIQPQHF
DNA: TGTGCCAGCAGTTTTCTCCCAATCCAGCCCCAGCATTTT

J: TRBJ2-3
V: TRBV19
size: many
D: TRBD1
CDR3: CASSIRGHGTDTQYF
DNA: TGTGCCAGTAGTATAAGGGGGCATGGCACAGATACGCAGTATTTT

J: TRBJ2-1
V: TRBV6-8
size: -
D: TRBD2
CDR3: CASSYGGGGNEQFF
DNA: TGTGCCAGCAGTTACGGTGGGGGGGGCAATGAGCAGTTCTTC

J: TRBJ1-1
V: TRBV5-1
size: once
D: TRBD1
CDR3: CASSKHGTGGDTEAFF
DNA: TGCGCCAGCAGCAAACATGGGACAGGGGGAGACACTGAAGCTTTCTTT

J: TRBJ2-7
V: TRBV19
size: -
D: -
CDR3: CASSTRAGGQDLYEQYF
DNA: TGTGCCAGTAGTACCCGAGCGGGGGGACAGGACCTCTACGAGCAGTACTTC

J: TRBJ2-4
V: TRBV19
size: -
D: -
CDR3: CASSIIWGDSKNIQYF
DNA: TGTGCCAGTAGTATAATTTGGGGGGATTCCAAAAACATTCAGTACTTC

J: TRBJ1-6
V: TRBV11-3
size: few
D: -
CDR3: CASSPPRTDSPLHF
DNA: TGTGCCAGCAGCCCCCCCCGGACAGACTCACCCCTCCACTTT

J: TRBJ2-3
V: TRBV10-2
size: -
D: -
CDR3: CASSRSGFEGDTQYF
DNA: TGCGCCAGCAGTCGTAGCGGTTTCGAAGGGGATACGCAGTATTTT

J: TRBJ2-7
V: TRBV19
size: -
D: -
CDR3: CASRPGPNYEQYF
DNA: TGTGCCAGTCGGCCAGGGCCTAACTACGAGCAGTACTTC

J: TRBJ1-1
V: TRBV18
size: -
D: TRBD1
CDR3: CASSQRGQGEAFF
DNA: TGTGCCAGCTCACAAAGGGGACAGGGAGAAGCTTTCTTT

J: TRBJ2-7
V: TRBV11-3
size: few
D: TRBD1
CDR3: CASSFGDRGIEQYF
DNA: TGTGCCAGCAGCTTCGGGGACAGGGGCATCGAGCAGTACTTC

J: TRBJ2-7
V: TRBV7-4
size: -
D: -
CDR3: CASAPGSSSYEQYF
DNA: TGTGCCAGCGCCCCCGGGTCGAGCTCCTACGAGCAGTACTTC

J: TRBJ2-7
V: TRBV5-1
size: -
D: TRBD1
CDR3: CASSLEDWGTGEQYF
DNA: TGCGCCAGCAGCTTGGAGGATTGGGGGACAGGGGAGCAGTACTTC

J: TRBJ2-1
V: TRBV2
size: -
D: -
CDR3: CASSEDSPNEQFF
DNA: TGTGCCAGCTCCGAGGATTCTCCCAATGAGCAGTTCTTC

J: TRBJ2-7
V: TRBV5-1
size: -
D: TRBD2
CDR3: CASSLGAAGGAYEQYF
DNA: TGCGCCAGCAGCTTGGGGGCGGCGGGGGGCGCCTACGAGCAGTACTTC

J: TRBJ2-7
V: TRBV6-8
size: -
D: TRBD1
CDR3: CASSNPSGTGHYEQYF
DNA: TGTGCCAGCAGTAACCCCTCCGGGACAGGGCACTACGAGCAGTACTTC

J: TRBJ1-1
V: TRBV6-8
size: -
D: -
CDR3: CAISVQQNTEAFF
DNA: TGTGCCATCAGTGTTCAACAGAACACTGAAGCTTTCTTT

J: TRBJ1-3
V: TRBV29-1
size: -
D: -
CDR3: CSVEQDSRAGNTIYF
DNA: TGCAGCGTTGAACAGGACTCCAGGGCTGGAAACACCATATATTTT

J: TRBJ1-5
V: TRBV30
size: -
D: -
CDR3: CAWSVGAGNQPQHF
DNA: TGTGCCTGGAGTGTAGGGGCTGGCAATCAGCCCCAGCATTTT

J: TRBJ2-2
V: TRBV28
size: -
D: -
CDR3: CASSLQGWGELFF
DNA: TGTGCCAGCAGTCTACAGGGTTGGGGGGAGCTGTTTTTT